These 29 T cell receptor beta chains originate from one sample sequenced in a study. TCRdb itself ran the 5' RACE reads through MiXCR, one entry per CDR3 protein. The table lists about 10,000 distinct CDR3 sequences, approximately 14% of them singletons. Treg sorting used a CD4+CD25+CD127-/low gate. The sample comprised Tregs sorted from blood. These receptor sequences come from a female donor with breast cancer.

This CDR3 is CASSYSNPLAGNEQYF. CDR3 in DNA: TGTGCCAGCAGTTACTCAAACCCCCTAGCGGGAAACGAGCAGTACTTC. This chain joins TRBV6-6 and TRBJ2-7; 9 bases fit TRBD2. This CDR3 is built from 16 residues. CDR1 MNHNY and CDR2 SVGAGI come from the germline V gene (reference sequence). V shed 0 bases and J 5 bases; nucleotides not matched to a gene: 8.

This clonotype has a count of ten or more. This chain uses TRBV3-1 with TRBJ2-5; 9 nucleotides line up with TRBD2. CDR3 length equals 14 residues. The V and J ends lost 4 bases and 3 bases, in that order; junction bases with no gene match: 3. CDR1 is LGHDT and CDR2 is YNNKEL in the germline V gene (reference sequence). CDR3: CASSPASGKETQYF. The CDR3 DNA reads TGTGCCAGCAGCCCAGCTAGCGGGAAAGAGACCCAGTACTTC.

This clonotype was detected ten times or more. This chain connects TRBV2 to TRBJ2-1, with 10 bases identical to TRBD1. Trimming at V came to 6 bases and at J to 2 bases, leaving 4 bases not matched to a gene. The CDR3 sequence is 15 residues long. CDR1 is SNHLY, CDR2 FYNNEI, per germline. This CDR3 is CASRTDRGPYNEQFF. DNA of the CDR3: TGTGCCAGCAGGACAGACAGGGGGCCCTACAATGAGCAGTTCTTC.

This clonotype was counted between two and nine times. This sequence may be a read error, since a much larger clone differs from it by one base. V is TRBV12-3 or TRBV12-4 and J is TRBJ2-1; D is possibly TRBD1 (5 bases). This CDR3 spans 14 amino acids. Trimming removed 2 bases from V and 6 bases from J, with 11 bases in between. CDR3 coding DNA: TGTGCCAGCAGTTTAAGGGGCAGGGTCAATGAGCAGTTCTTC. Translation: CASSLRGRVNEQFF.

This clonotype was detected ten times or more. The chain employs TRBV12-3 or TRBV12-4 and TRBJ2-4; TRBD2 matches 8 bases. J gave up 7 bases and V 4 bases, and 15 bases lay outside the gene matches. This CDR3 has 17 amino acids. CDR3 in amino acids: CASSSGTRSGGGNIQYF. As DNA, the CDR3 is TGTGCCAGCAGTTCGGGGACCCGTTCGGGGGGGGGGAACATTCAGTACTTC.

Sample share makes this clonotype medium-sized. V and J are TRBV18 and TRBJ1-1; no clear D gene. The CDR3 spans 13 residues. From germline, CDR1 is KGHSH and CDR2 LQKENI. V lost 0 bases and J lost 0, with 2 bases in between. As DNA, the CDR3 is TGTGCCAGCTCACCACCGATGAACACTGAAGCTTTCTTT. Translation gives CASSPPMNTEAFF.

This clonotype is deemed medium-sized. V usage is TRBV4-2 and J usage is TRBJ2-2; maybe TRBD2 (6 bases). V was pared by 1 base and J by 1 base, with 10 bases between. CDR1 and CDR2 (germline): LGHNA, YNFKEQ. The CDR3 consists of 16 residues. The CDR3 is CASSQGSSGNTGELFF. The CDR3 nucleotides are TGTGCCAGCAGCCAAGGGAGTAGCGGGAACACCGGGGAGCTGTTTTTT.

V and J are TRBV20-1 and TRBJ1-4; 9 bases line up with TRBD1. With 0 bases clipped from V and 8 bases from J, the junction kept 4 bases outside the gene matches. Looked up from germline, CDR1 is DFQATT and CDR2 is SNEGSKA (reference sequence). The CDR3 has 14 residues. CDR3 sequence reads: CSARDRTGEEKLFF. The CDR3, as DNA: TGCAGTGCTAGAGATCGGACAGGGGAAGAAAAACTGTTTTTT.

Concerning this clonotype: A read error may be the cause here, since a much bigger clone is one base away. The gene calls are TRBV5-1 and TRBJ2-7; D gene uncertain. V was clipped by 3 bases and J by 0 bases, with 10 bases between them. The CDR3 has 14 amino acids. In germline, CDR1 is SGHRS, CDR2 YFSETQ. CDR3 protein: CASSSEGNSYEQYF. The DNA of the CDR3 is TGCGCCAGCAGCTCGGAAGGGAACTCCTACGAGCAGTACTTC.

This clonotype appeared many times. The chain joins TRBV6-6 to TRBJ1-4; D is unclear. The CDR3 runs 15 residues. Trimming left V 8 bases short and J 4 bases short, with 17 bases between. CDR1 MNHNY and CDR2 SVGAGI come from the germline V gene (reference sequence). The CDR3 sequence: CASWGSRAYNEKLFF. DNA of the CDR3: TGTGCCAGCTGGGGTAGTAGAGCCTATAATGAAAAACTGTTTTTT.

The sample holds many counts of this clonotype. In nucleotides, the CDR3 is TGTGCCAGCTCACTAGCCCCTAAGGATACGCAGTATTTT. Protein product: CASSLAPKDTQYF. The chain joins TRBV18 to TRBJ2-3; D unresolved. V lost 4 bases and J 6 bases, leaving 11 bases between the germline ends. There are 13 residues in the CDR3. CDR1 is KGHSH and CDR2 is LQKENI in the germline V gene.

Details on this clonotype: Its ends do not fully match the called genes, so a read error is possible. The CDR3 here is CTSTRTGNTEAFF. The CDR3 region has the DNA TGTACCAGCACTAGGACAGGGAACACTGAGGCTTTCTTT. The chain employs TRBV2 and TRBJ1-1; 8 nucleotides match TRBD1. Germline V gene lookup returns CDR1 SNHLY and CDR2 FYNNEI. The CDR3 is 13 residues long.

This clonotype was detected ten times or more. V gene TRBV2 combines with J gene TRBJ1-5, with D possibly being TRBD1 (5 bases). CDR3 length: 13 amino acids. Germline loops: CDR1 SNHLY, CDR2 FYNNEI. V was pared by 7 bases and J by 6 bases, with 13 bases between. The CDR3 region has the DNA TGTGCCAGCAAGGGGAGGGACGGTCAGCCCCAGCATTTT. Its protein is CASKGRDGQPQHF.

This clonotype is labeled as medium-sized. The chain employs TRBV5-1 and TRBJ2-3; D remains unclear. In germline, CDR1 is SGHRS, CDR2 YFSETQ. V dropped 3 bases and J dropped 1 base, with 12 bases sitting between them. The CDR3 spans 15 residues. CDR3 protein: CASSSGPPGTDTQYF. Here the CDR3 DNA reads TGCGCCAGCAGCTCTGGCCCCCCGGGCACAGATACGCAGTATTTT.

This clonotype turned up a few times. One end of the junction fails to match germline, which may point to a read error. The CDR3 is CANSRPDSTTGKLFF. CDR3 in DNA: TGTGCCAACAGCCGTCCGGACAGCACGACCGGAAAGCTGTTTTTT. V usage is TRBV5-4 and J usage is TRBJ2-2, with D perhaps matching TRBD1 (6 bases). Germline CDR1 is SGHNT and CDR2 is YYREEE (reference sequence). There are 15 residues in the CDR3.

This clonotype counts as medium-sized. The chain recombines TRBV7-9 with TRBJ1-1; D ambiguous. CDR1 and CDR2 (germline): SEHNR, FQNEAQ (reference sequence). The CDR3 runs 15 residues. The V and J ends lost 1 base and 0 bases respectively, with 9 bases between them. This chain's CDR3 is CASSLEMTVNTEAFF. The CDR3 DNA reads TGTGCCAGCAGCTTAGAAATGACGGTGAACACTGAAGCTTTCTTT.

Relative to its sample, this clonotype is medium-sized. The J gene is TRBJ2-1, the V gene TRBV12-3 or TRBV12-4; maybe TRBD2 (6 bases). Trimming stripped 3 bases from V and 5 bases from J, with 11 bases between. The CDR3 has 14 amino acids. The CDR3 sequence is CASSLRRRDNEQFF. Written as DNA, the CDR3 is TGTGCCAGCAGTTTGAGGCGGAGGGACAATGAGCAGTTCTTC.

This clonotype was detected many times. The V and J genes are TRBV7-2 and TRBJ2-7, with 7 bases lining up with TRBD2. CDR1 and CDR2 (germline): SGHTA, FQGNSA. The CDR3 is made up of 12 amino acids. V gave up 5 bases and J gave up 6 bases; unmatched junction bases: 4. CDR3 residues: CASSLGGGEQYF. As DNA, the CDR3 is TGTGCCAGCAGCCTTGGGGGGGGCGAGCAGTACTTC. Using reference TRBV7-2 and TRBJ2-7 for the parts outside the CDR3, the full variable domain is GAGVSQSPSNKVTEKGKDVELRCDPISGHTALYWYRQSLGQGLEFLIYFQGNSAPDKSGLPSDRFSAERTGGSVSTLTIQRTQQEDSAVYLCASSLGGGEQYFGPGTRLTVT.

This clonotype ranks as medium-sized (0.01 to 0.1%). The CDR3 loop is CASSLRGGAGTDTQYF. CDR3 in DNA: TGTGCCAGCAGCTTACGCGGGGGGGCCGGCACAGATACGCAGTATTTT. This chain links TRBV7-2 with TRBJ2-3; TRBD2 aligns across 9 bases. This CDR3 region has 16 residues. Losses at the gene ends were 2 bases for V and 1 base for J; bases not matched to a gene: 4. Germline V gene lookup returns CDR1 SGHTA and CDR2 FQGNSA.

This clonotype ranks as medium-sized. The rearrangement uses TRBV2 and TRBJ1-3, with a tentative D call TRBD1 (6 bases). The CDR3 covers 14 residues. The germline gives CDR1 SNHLY, CDR2 FYNNEI. Trimming left V 9 bases short and J 0 bases short, with 12 bases between. The CDR3 DNA follows: TGTGCCAGTCTCCGGGACAACTCTGGAAACACCATATATTTT. Residues: CASLRDNSGNTIYF.

The chain employs TRBV5-1 and TRBJ2-2; 11 bases are shared with TRBD2. V trimming: 0 bases; J trimming: 0 bases; junction bases outside the gene matches: 7. The CDR3 consists of 19 residues. Germline V gives CDR1 SGHRS, CDR2 YFSETQ. The CDR3 reads CASSLGGLGLAANTGELFF. In DNA, the CDR3 is TGCGCCAGCAGCTTGGGCGGGTTGGGACTAGCGGCGAACACCGGGGAGCTGTTTTTT. Full variable domain (outside the CDR3, taken from reference TRBV5-1 and TRBJ2-2): KAGVTQTPRYLIKTRGQQVTLSCSPISGHRSVSWYQQTPGQGLQFLFEYFSETQRNKGNFPGRFSGRQFSNSRSEMNVSTLELGDSALYLCASSLGGLGLAANTGELFFGEGSRLTVL.

This clonotype is judged medium-sized. This rearrangement joins TRBV5-6 to TRBJ1-2; no reliable D call. The V end was cut by 5 bases, the J end by 7 bases, with 21 bases between. The germline V gene has CDR1 SGHDT and CDR2 YYEEEE. The CDR3 has 15 amino acids. The DNA for the CDR3 is TGTGCCAGCAGTCAGTGGCAATCCATGTTCCCTGGCTACACCTTC. Amino acid sequence: CASSQWQSMFPGYTF.

This clonotype is classed as medium-sized. V gene TRBV7-9 combines with J gene TRBJ1-2; 8 bases agree with TRBD1. V shed 6 bases, J shed 8 bases, and the junction held 11 bases outside the gene matches. The CDR3 has 14 amino acids. Germline V gives CDR1 SEHNR, CDR2 FQNEAQ (reference sequence). CDR3 loop: CASRPGGGIDGYTF. CDR3 coding DNA: TGTGCCAGCAGACCAGGGGGCGGGATCGACGGCTACACCTTC.

This clonotype has just a few counts. A much larger clone lies a single base off, so this may be a read error. The gene calls are TRBV5-5 and TRBJ2-3, with D perhaps matching TRBD1 (5 bases). This CDR3 has 15 amino acids. CDR1 and CDR2 (germline): SGHKS, YYEKEE (reference sequence). V was clipped by 3 bases and J by 2 bases, with 13 bases between them. The CDR3 loop is CASSWAGSYTDTQYF. Written as DNA, the CDR3 is TGTGCCAGCAGCTGGGCAGGGTCCTACACAGATACGCAGTATTTT.

Note on this clonotype: This may be a read error: a much more frequent sequence differs by one nucleotide. V and J are TRBV2 and TRBJ2-7; TRBD2 might be the D (5 bases). Germline V gene sequence: CDR1 SNHLY, CDR2 FYNNEI. The CDR3 has 13 residues. Trimming shortened V by 5 bases and J by 5 bases, and 13 bases separated the two germline ends. CDR3 amino acids: CASSPVLGDEQYF. CDR3 DNA: TGTGCCAGCAGTCCCGTGCTCGGGGACGAGCAGTACTTC.

The chain has TRBV5-6 and TRBJ1-2; D is undetermined. The germline V gene encodes CDR1 SGHDT and CDR2 YYEEEE. This CDR3 is 12 amino acids long. The germline V and J ends were trimmed by 3 bases and 7 bases, with 10 bases remaining between them. The CDR3 DNA is TGTGCCAGCAGCTCGACTCCTGGTGGCTACACCTTC. Protein: CASSSTPGGYTF.

The table lists this clonotype with many counts. V usage is TRBV5-1 and J usage is TRBJ2-2; 10 nucleotides match TRBD1. V lost 2 bases, J lost 5 bases, and 9 bases stayed unmatched. The CDR3 has 17 amino acids. The germline V gene encodes CDR1 SGHRS and CDR2 YFSETQ. The CDR3 region has the DNA TGCGCCAGCAGCTTTCACCGGGACAGGGGAGGAACCGGGGAGCTGTTTTTT. Translating it yields CASSFHRDRGGTGELFF. The variable domain in full, completed from reference TRBV5-1 and TRBJ2-2, reads KAGVTQTPRYLIKTRGQQVTLSCSPISGHRSVSWYQQTPGQGLQFLFEYFSETQRNKGNFPGRFSGRQFSNSRSEMNVSTLELGDSALYLCASSFHRDRGGTGELFFGEGSRLTVL.

This clonotype was observed a single time. The conserved phenylalanine or tryptophan is not found at the CDR3 terminus, so this likely reflects a read error. V gene TRBV5-5 combines with J gene TRBJ2-1; 14 nucleotides align to TRBD2. Germline V gene lookup returns CDR1 SGHKS and CDR2 YYEKEE (reference sequence). The CDR3 is 17 amino acids. The V and J ends lost 4 bases and 7 bases, in that order; junction bases with no gene match: 10. CDR3 protein: CASSATGTSGSENEQFS. In DNA, the CDR3 is TGTGCCAGCAGCGCCACCGGGACTAGCGGGAGTGAGAATGAGCAGTTCTCC.

In its sample, this clonotype was seen a few times. The chain recombines TRBV4-2 with TRBJ2-6; 12 nucleotides align to TRBD1. Losses at the gene ends were 4 bases for V and 3 bases for J; bases not matched to a gene: 7. This CDR3 region has 18 residues. Germline V gene data show CDR1 as LGHNA and CDR2 as YNFKEQ. This CDR3 reads CASSRFGTGGGGANVLTF. CDR3 nucleotide sequence: TGTGCCAGCAGCCGATTTGGGACAGGGGGCGGTGGGGCCAACGTCCTGACTTTC.